The source of this TCR beta chain is a study of a mutant IDH1 vaccine in newly diagnosed glioma. Study as a whole: Patients had eight vaccinations, in weeks 1, 3, 5, 7, 11, 15, 19 and 23. Vaccines were first given 4-6 weeks after radiotherapy alone, or with temozolomide cycles. Previous treatment comprised radiotherapy, temozolomide, or both, mostly both. The study's findings and limits: There seemed to be no relation between pseudoprogression and changes in top peripheral T cell clonotypes.

Specified time point: week 23, last vaccination. Every vaccine dose comprised 300 ug of mutant IDH1 20-mer peptide plus topical imiquimod. Clones were read by immunoSEQ multiplex PCR, and TCRdb kept only the in-frame ones, dropping some. Among under 45,000 clones, around four fifths were seen once, and the ten largest hold roughly 4.8%. Concerning this clone: Its matching antigen is unknown.

V was clipped by 0 bases and J by 4 bases, with 24 bases between them. The CDR3 is 19 residues long. CDR1 is SGHTA, CDR2 FQGNSA, per germline. The sample here was PBMCs, taken from a glioma patient whose treatment included an IDH1 peptide vaccine. J is TRBJ1-2 and V is TRBV7-2; D might be TRBD1 (5 bases). The sequence was obtained from a man between 45 and 60 years old with glioma. In DNA, the CDR3 is TGTGCCAGCAGCTTAGCGAGTTCGCAGGGAGGTAGTTGGGTCTATGGCTACACCTTC. Its translation: CASSLASSQGGSWVYGYTF.